This TCR beta chain was identified in a study of T cell repertoires in cytomegalovirus infection. Study background: It was recently identified HLA-C-restricted and well-studied HLA-B-restricted CMV epitopes that the study used. CMV infection together with matching HLA type was indicated by public TCR beta signatures. Regarding the study as a whole: HLA-C-restricted CMV-specific TCR beta clonotypes were dominant in the ex vivo response. Public TCR beta family frequency separated CMV-and-HLA carriers, including in an independent cohort.

This clonotype was recorded a few times. Its specificity is unknown. One entry per CDR3 protein, called by TCRdb with MiXCR from the reads. This table has 340,000 or so distinct CDR3 sequences, 20% to 25% appearing once. The germline V gene encodes CDR1 SGHDT and CDR2 YYEEEE. The CDR3 totals 16 residues. V was cut by 0 bases and J by 4 bases, with 14 bases left in between. This chain connects TRBV5-6 to TRBJ1-3; TRBD1 might be the D (5 bases). This TCR derives from a human donor in good health (CMV status not recorded). Some clones in this sample may be carry-over from other donors' samples. The sample in question was cultured PBMCs, obtained from culture after CMV antigen stimulation. The DNA of the CDR3 is TGTGCCAGCAGCTTGGTTGGCAGGGACCGAGGAAACACCATATATTTT. This encodes CASSLVGRDRGNTIYF. The full variable domain, rest sourced from reference TRBV5-6 and TRBJ1-3, is DAGVTQSPTHLIKTRGQQVTLRCSPKSGHDTVSWYQQALGQGPQFIFQYYEEEERQRGNFPDRFSGHQFPNYSSELNVNALLLGDSALYLCASSLVGRDRGNTIYFGEGSWLTVV.